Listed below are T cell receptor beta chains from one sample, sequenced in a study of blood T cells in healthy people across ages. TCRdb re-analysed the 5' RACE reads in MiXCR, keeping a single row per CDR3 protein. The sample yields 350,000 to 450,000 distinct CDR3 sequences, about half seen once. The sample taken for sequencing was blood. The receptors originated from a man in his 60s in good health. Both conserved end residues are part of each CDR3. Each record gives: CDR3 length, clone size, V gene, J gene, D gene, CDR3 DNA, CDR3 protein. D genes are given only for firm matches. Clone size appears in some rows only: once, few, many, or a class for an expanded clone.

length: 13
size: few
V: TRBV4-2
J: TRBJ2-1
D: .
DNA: TGTGCCAGCAGCCAAGAACAGACCGTAGAGCAGTTCTTC
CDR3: CASSQEQTVEQFF

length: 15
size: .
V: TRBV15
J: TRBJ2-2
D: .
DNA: TGTGCCACCGGCCCCTATCAGGGTTCCACCGGGGAGCTGTTTTTT
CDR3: CATGPYQGSTGELFF

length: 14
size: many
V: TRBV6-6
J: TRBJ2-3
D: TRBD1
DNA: TGTGCCACCTATGACAGGGGTTGGACAGATACGCAGTATTTT
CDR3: CATYDRGWTDTQYF

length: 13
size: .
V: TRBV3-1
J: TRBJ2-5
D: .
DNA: TGTGCCAGCGGGGAGGCAGCGGAAAAGACCCAGTACTTC
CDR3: CASGEAAEKTQYF

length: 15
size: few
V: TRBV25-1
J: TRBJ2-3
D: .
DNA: TGTGCCAGCAGTGTTGACGGGGCGCTTCCAGATACGCAGTATTTT
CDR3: CASSVDGALPDTQYF

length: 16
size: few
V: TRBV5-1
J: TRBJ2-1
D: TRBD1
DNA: TGCGCCAGCAGCTTCACCGGGACAGGGCGATTGAATGAGCAGTTCTTC
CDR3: CASSFTGTGRLNEQFF

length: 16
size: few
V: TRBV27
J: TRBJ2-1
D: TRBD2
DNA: TGTGCCAGCAGGATAGCGGGGGCCTCCTCCTACAATGAGCAGTTCTTC
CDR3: CASRIAGASSYNEQFF

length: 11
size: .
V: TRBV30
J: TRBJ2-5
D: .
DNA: TGTGCCTGGAGTGACCGACGGGAGCAGTACTTC
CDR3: CAWSDRREQYF

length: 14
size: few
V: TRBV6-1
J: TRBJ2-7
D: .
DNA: TGTGCCAGCAGGGCCGCATGGGGCACCTACGAGCAGTACTTC
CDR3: CASRAAWGTYEQYF

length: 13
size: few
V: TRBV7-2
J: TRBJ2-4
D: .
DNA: TGTGCCAGCAGCTTAGTCATTACGGGGGAGCAGTACTTC
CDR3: CASSLVITGEQYF

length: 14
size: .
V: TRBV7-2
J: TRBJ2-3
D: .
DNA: TGTGCCAGCAGCAACAGAGCTAGCACAGATACGCAGTATTTT
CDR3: CASSNRASTDTQYF

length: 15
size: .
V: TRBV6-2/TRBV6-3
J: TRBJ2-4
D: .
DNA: TGTGCCAGCGGGAGACAGGGAGGGGCCAAAAACATTCAGTACTTC
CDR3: CASGRQGGAKNIQYF

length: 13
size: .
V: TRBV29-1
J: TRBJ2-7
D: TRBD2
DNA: TGCAGCGTTGGCCCTAGCGGAGTGGGGGAGCAGTACTTC
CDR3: CSVGPSGVGEQYF

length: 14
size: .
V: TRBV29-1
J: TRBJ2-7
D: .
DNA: TGCAGCGTTGGGATGTCGCTGGGCTCCTACGAGCAGTACTTC
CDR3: CSVGMSLGSYEQYF

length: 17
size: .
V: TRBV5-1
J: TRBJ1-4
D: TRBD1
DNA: TGCGCCAGCAGCCTGAGGGGCCAGGGGGGGCAGGGTGAAAAACTGTTTTTT
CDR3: CASSLRGQGGQGEKLFF

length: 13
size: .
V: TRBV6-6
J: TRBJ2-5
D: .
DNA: TGTGCCAGCAGTCAGGACAGTGCCTTGGGGCAGTACTTC
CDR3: CASSQDSALGQYF

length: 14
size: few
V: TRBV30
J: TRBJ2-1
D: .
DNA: TGTGCCTGGAGGCTAACCGGAGGGCGCAGTGAGCAGTTCTTC
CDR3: CAWRLTGGRSEQFF

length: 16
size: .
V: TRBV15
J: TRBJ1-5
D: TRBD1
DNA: TGTGCCACCAGCAGTGGGACAGGGGCGAATTATCAGCCCCAGCATTTT
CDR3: CATSSGTGANYQPQHF

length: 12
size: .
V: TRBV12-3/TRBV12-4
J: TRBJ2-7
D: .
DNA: TGTGCCAGCAGTTTCACTGTGTACGAGCAGTACTTC
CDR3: CASSFTVYEQYF

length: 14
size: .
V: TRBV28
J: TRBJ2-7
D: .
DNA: TGTGCCAGCAGTAAATACAGTCCCCCATACGAGCAGTACTTC
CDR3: CASSKYSPPYEQYF

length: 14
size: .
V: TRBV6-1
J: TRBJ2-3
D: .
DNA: TGTGCCAGTCGACCGGGGCAAAGCACAGATACGCAGTATTTT
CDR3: CASRPGQSTDTQYF

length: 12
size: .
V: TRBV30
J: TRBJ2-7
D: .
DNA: TGTGCCTGGAGTGGCGGAAGCTACGAGCAGTACTTC
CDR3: CAWSGGSYEQYF

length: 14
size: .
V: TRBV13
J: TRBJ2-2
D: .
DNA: TGTGCCAGCAGCCACCAGGGAGCGACCGGGGAGCTGTTTTTT
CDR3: CASSHQGATGELFF

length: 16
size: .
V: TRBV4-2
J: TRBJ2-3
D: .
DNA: TGTGCCAGCAGCCAAGATATGCAGTCTCGCACAGATACGCAGTATTTT
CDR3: CASSQDMQSRTDTQYF

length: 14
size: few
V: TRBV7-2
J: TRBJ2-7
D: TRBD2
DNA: TGTGCCAGCAGCCCCCACGGTAGCGGGAGGGAGCAGTACTTC
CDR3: CASSPHGSGREQYF

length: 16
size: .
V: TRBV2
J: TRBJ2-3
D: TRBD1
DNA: TGTGCCAGCAGTTGGGGGACAGGGGTTATCACAGATACGCAGTATTTT
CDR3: CASSWGTGVITDTQYF

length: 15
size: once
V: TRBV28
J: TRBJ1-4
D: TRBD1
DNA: TGTGCCAGCACTACTTACAGGGGTACTAATGAAAAACTGTTTTTT
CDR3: CASTTYRGTNEKLFF

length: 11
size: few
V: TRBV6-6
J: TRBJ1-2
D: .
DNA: TGTGCCAGCAGTCGGGACTATGGCTACACCTTC
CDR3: CASSRDYGYTF

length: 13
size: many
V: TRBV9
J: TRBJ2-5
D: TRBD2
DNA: TGTGCCAGCAGCGTAGCCAGCGGGAGCTCTCAGTACTTC
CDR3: CASSVASGSSQYF

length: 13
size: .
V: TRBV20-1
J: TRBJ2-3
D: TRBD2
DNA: TGCAGTGCCAGGACTAGCGGGTCAGATACGCAGTATTTT
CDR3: CSARTSGSDTQYF

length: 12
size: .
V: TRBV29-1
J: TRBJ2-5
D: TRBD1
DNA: TGCAGCGCCTGGGACAGGGGGCGAGAGCAGTACTTC
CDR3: CSAWDRGREQYF

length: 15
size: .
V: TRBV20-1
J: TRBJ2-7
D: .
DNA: TGCAGTGCTAGGGGTCTTACCAGAATGGGCTACGAGCAGTACTTC
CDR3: CSARGLTRMGYEQYF

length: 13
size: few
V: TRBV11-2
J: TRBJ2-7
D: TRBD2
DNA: TGTGCCAGCAGCTTAGATGCTAGCGGAGGGCAGTACTTC
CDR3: CASSLDASGGQYF

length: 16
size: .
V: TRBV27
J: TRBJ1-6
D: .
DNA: TGTGCCAGCAGGATCCAGGGGCTCTCCTATAATTCACCCCTCCACTTT
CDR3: CASRIQGLSYNSPLHF

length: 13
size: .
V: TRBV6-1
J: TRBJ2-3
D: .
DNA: TGTGCCACCACGCAGGCCGGAGCAGATACGCAGTATTTT
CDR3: CATTQAGADTQYF

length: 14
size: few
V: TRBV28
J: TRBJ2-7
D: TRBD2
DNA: TGTGCCAGCTTACACGGGACTAGCGTCGATGAGCAGTACTTC
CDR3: CASLHGTSVDEQYF